This T cell receptor beta chain was identified in a study of blood T cell repertoires in COVID-19. On the study more broadly: Acute and convalescent COVID-19 specimens originated in the United States, Italy and Spain. PBMCs, B-cell-depleted T cells, or T cells provided the cDNA or gDNA that made up the material.

Here immunoSEQ multiplex PCR was the method, and the copy in TCRdb shows in-frame clones only, minus some. The sample lists about 310,000 clones, around 90% seen once, with about 9.8% in the top ten. Donors were grouped by their self-reported clinical history. The recovered donors of Cohort 3 showed two negative PCRs, clearance, or symptom resolution. This clone was counted between two and nine times. Sequencing used PBMCs or T cells enriched from blood (not recorded which). This receptor was obtained from a woman aged 18-35 years who had recovered from COVID-19.

CDR3 bases: TGTGCCATCAGTGAAAGACAGGGAGCCTCCAACTATGGCTACACCTTC. Amino acid sequence: CAISERQGASNYGYTF. V usage is TRBV10-3 and J usage is TRBJ1-2; 7 bases match TRBD1. The V segment lost 3 bases and the J segment 2 bases; nucleotides outside the gene matches: 9. The CDR3 is 16 residues long. CDR1 and CDR2 from the germline V gene are ENHRY and SYGVKD.